Detailed here is one TCR beta chain. In its sample, this clonotype was seen many times. Its antigen has not been determined. No much larger clone is present one base from it, and per-base qualities are unavailable. This sample is drawn from a study of human T cells and chemical hapten exposure (dated by TCRdb to about 2021). With respect to the entire study: Libraries were pooled for sequencing, and variation in per-sample TCR yields was attributed mainly to small differences in library volumes within the pool. This study followed changes in the peripheral blood TCR repertoire in vivo during primary and secondary sensitization of alopecia patients to the hapten diphenylcyclopropenone (DPC). Both TCR alpha and TCR beta chains were sequenced from each blood RNA sample.

The germline V gene (reference sequence) provides CDR1 SEHNR and CDR2 FQNEAQ. V was cut back by 9 bases and J by 0 bases, leaving a gap of 11 bases between them. The CDR3 starts with the cysteine, ends with the phenylalanine, and has 13 residues. The only DNA kept is the CDR3, 39 bases in frame from the first base. The library was obtained by RACE. The listed sequencing device is NextSeq 500. Library preparation attached unique molecular identifiers to individual cDNA molecules for quantitative, reproducible TCR counting. Per the original workflow: A median of roughly 98,000 TCRs per sample was observed, with a range of roughly 23,224 to 750,000. V, J and CDR3 annotation of the TCR reads was carried out using the Decombinator software suite. For PS versus PT1 abundance plots, all samples were subsampled to the same number of TCRs (28,000). TCRs were defined as expanded if absent before sensitization and observed at least eight times at the 2-week time point. TCRdb reworked the public reads: Q25 trimming with fastp, MiXCR clone assembly, productive beta chains retained. Each entry is one CDR3 protein sequence, shown with its most common DNA and genes. TCRdb, not the original authors, processed these V and J calls. This sample comprises fewer than 100,000 distinct CDR3 sequences, around 9.3% of them detected only once. In total, the top ten clones hold about 1.7% of the sample.

The time point label for this specimen denotes: healthy volunteer bleed at 6 weeks. Total RNA was isolated from unfractionated whole blood collected in Tempus Blood RNA tubes. Roughly 5 healthy volunteers served as TCR sequencing controls and were bled at day 0, 2 weeks and 6 weeks. General study outcomes and caveats: Repeated subsampling changed both the strength of the expansion versus patch-test correlation and the threshold at which the correlation became significant. No change with DPC sensitization was found in the number of TCRs above 1 in 1000 frequency, and no evidence of global repertoire structure alterations was found.

The sample was whole blood. This chain joins TRBV7-9 to TRBJ1-1, with a weak D call of TRBD1 (5 bases match). The source of this sequence is a female donor in good health. Some clones in this sample may be carry-over from other donors' samples. The CDR3 here reads CASTPTVNTEAFF. The bases are TGTGCCAGTACCCCGACAGTGAACACTGAAGCTTTCTTT.